This T cell receptor beta chain was observed in a study of blood T cell repertoires in COVID-19. The wider study: Sites in the United States, Italy and Spain provided acute and convalescent COVID-19 samples. PBMCs, B-cell-depleted T cells, or T cells were the source of the cDNA or gDNA that made up the material.

In the authors' methods: Estimation of nucleated cell counts relied on the amplification of reference gene primers. Sequencing used immunoSEQ multiplex PCR; TCRdb keeps in-frame clones, though not all of them. The V and J calls and clone size were taken over from that table, and D and trimming were inferred from the DNA. This table has approximately 110,000 clones, over 80% appearing once. This CDR3 region has 15 residues. Germline trimming cut 6 bases from V and 4 bases from J; bases unmatched to any gene: 8. The germline V gene has CDR1 MNHNY and CDR2 SVGAGI (reference sequence). The receptor comes from a woman in her sixties or seventies with acute or convalescent COVID-19. This chain links TRBV6-6 with TRBJ1-3; 8 bases are shared with TRBD1. Sequencing was carried out using peripheral blood. CDR3 DNA sequence: TGTGCCAGCAGGATACAGGGGGTGAGCGGAAACACCATATATTTT. Encoded protein: CASRIQGVSGNTIYF.